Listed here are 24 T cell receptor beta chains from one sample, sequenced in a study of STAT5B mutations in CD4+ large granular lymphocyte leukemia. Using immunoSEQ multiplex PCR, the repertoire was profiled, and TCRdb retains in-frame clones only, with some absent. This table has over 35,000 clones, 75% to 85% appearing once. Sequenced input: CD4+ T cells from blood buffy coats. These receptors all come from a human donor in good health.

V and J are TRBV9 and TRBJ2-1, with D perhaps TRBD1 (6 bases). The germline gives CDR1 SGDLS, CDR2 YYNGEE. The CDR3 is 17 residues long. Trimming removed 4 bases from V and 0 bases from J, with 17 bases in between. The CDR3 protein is CASSPGTGRGSYNEQFF. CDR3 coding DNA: TGTGCCAGCAGCCCCGGGACGGGCAGGGGCTCCTACAATGAGCAGTTCTTC.

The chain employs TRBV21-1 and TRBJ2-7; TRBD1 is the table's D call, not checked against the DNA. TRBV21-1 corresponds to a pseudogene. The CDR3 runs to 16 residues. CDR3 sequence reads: CASSQGIRTGSYEQYF. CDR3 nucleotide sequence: TGTGCCAGCAGTCAGGGGATCAGGACAGGGTCCTACGAGCAGTACTTC.

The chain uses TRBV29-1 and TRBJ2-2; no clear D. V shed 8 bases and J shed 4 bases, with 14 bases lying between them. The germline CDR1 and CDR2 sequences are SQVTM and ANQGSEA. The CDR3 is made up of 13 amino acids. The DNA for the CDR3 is TGCAGCAATATTAGGCCGGGCACCGGGGAGCTGTTTTTT. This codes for CSNIRPGTGELFF.

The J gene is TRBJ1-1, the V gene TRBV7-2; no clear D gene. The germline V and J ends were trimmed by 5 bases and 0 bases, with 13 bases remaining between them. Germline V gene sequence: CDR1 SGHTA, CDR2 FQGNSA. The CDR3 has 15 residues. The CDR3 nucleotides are TGTGCCAGCAGCCCCGCCCTGGGCATGAACACTGAAGCTTTCTTT. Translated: CASSPALGMNTEAFF.

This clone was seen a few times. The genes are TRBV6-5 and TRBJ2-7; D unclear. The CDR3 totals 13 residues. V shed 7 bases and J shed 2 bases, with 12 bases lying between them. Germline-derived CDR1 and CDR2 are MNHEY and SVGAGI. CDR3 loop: CASISLVTYEQYF. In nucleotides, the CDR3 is TGTGCCAGCATATCGTTAGTGACCTACGAGCAGTACTTC.

The CDR3 here is CASRTGDGGNTIYF. CDR3 in DNA: TGTGCCAGCCGGACAGGGGATGGTGGAAACACCATATATTTT. The chain carries TRBV2 and TRBJ1-3; 9 bases line up with TRBD1. CDR1 and CDR2 (germline): SNHLY, FYNNEI. This CDR3 contains 14 residues. V trimming: 8 bases; J trimming: 3 bases; junction bases outside the gene matches: 5. The whole variable domain, filled in from reference TRBV2 and TRBJ1-3, reads EPEVTQTPSHQVTQMGQEVILRCVPISNHLYFYWYRQILGQKVEFLVSFYNNEISEKSEIFDDQFSVERPDGSNFTLKIRSTKLEDSAMYFCASRTGDGGNTIYFGEGSWLTVV.

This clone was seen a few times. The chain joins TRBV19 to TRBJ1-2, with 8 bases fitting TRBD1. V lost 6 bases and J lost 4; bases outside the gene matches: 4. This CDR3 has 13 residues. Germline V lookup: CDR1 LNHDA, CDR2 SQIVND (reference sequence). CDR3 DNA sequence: TGTGCCAGTAGGAGCGGACAGGGCTATGGCTACACCTTC. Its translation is CASRSGQGYGYTF. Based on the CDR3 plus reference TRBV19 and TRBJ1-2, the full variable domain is DGGITQSPKYLFRKEGQNVTLSCEQNLNHDAMYWYRQDPGQGLRLIYYSQIVNDFQKGDIAEGYSVSREKKESFPLTVTSAQKNPTAFYLCASRSGQGYGYTFGSGTRLTVV.

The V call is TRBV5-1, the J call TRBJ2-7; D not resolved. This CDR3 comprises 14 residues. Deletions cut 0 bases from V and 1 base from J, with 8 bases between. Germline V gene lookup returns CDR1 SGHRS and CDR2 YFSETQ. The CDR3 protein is CASSLVRYSYEQYF. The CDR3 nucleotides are TGCGCCAGCAGCTTGGTGCGCTATTCCTACGAGCAGTACTTC.

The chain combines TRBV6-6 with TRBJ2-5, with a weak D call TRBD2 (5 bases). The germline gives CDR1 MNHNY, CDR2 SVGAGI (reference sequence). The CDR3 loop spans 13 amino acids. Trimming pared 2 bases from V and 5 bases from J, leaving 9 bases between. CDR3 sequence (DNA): TGTGCCAGCAGTTACGCGGGCGGGGAGACCCAGTACTTC. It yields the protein CASSYAGGETQYF.

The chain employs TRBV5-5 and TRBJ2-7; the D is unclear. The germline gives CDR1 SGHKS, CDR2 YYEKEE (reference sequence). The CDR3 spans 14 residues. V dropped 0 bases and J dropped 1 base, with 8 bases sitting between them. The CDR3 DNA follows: TGTGCCAGCAGCTTGGACCAGAGATCCTACGAGCAGTACTTC. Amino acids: CASSLDQRSYEQYF. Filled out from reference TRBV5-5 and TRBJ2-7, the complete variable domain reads DAGVTQSPTHLIKTRGQQVTLRCSPISGHKSVSWYQQVLGQGPQFIFQYYEKEERGRGNFPDRFSARQFPNYSSELNVNALLLGDSALYLCASSLDQRSYEQYFGPGTRLTVT.

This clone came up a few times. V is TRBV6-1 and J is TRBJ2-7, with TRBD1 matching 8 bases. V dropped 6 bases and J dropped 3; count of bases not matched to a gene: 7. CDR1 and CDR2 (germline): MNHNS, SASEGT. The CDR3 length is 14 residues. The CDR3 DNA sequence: TGTGCCAGCAGCAGGGACAGGTCAAGCTACGAGCAGTACTTC. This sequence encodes CASSRDRSSYEQYF.

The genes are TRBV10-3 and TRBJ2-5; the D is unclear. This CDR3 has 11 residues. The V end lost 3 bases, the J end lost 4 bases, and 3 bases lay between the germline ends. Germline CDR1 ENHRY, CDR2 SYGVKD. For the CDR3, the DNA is TGTGCCATCAGTGATAGAGAGACCCAGTACTTC. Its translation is CAISDRETQYF.

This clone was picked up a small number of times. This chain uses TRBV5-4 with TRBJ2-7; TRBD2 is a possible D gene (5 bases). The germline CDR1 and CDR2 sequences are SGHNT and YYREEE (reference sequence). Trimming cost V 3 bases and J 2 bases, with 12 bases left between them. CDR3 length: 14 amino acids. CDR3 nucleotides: TGTGCCAGCAGCTCGGACTCATGGGCCTACGAGCAGTACTTC. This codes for CASSSDSWAYEQYF.

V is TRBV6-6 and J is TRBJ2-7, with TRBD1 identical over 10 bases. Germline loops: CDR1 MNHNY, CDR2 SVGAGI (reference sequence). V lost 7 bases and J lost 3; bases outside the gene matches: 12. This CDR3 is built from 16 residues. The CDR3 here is CASTSRPGQGIYEQYF. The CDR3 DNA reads TGTGCCAGCACCTCCCGGCCGGGACAGGGGATCTACGAGCAGTACTTC.

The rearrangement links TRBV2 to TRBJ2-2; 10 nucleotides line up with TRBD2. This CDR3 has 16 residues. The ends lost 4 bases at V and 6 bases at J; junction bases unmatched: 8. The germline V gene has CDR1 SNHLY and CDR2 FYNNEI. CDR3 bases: TGTGCCAGCAGTGTCGCGGCTAGCGGGGGAGCCGGGGAGCTGTTTTTT. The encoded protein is CASSVAASGGAGELFF. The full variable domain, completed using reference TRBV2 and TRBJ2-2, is EPEVTQTPSHQVTQMGQEVILRCVPISNHLYFYWYRQILGQKVEFLVSFYNNEISEKSEIFDDQFSVERPDGSNFTLKIRSTKLEDSAMYFCASSVAASGGAGELFFGEGSRLTVL.

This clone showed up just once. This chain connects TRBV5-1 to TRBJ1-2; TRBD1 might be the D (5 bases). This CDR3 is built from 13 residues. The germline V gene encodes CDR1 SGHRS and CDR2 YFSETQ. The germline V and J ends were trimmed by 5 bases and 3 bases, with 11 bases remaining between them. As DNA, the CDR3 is TGCGCCAGCAGTCTGGGGACGGACTATGGCTACACCTTC. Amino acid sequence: CASSLGTDYGYTF.

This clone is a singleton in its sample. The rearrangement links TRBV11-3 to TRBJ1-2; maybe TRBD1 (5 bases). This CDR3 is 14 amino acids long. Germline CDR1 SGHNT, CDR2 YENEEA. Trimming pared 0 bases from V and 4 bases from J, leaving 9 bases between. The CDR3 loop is CASSLDQGGYGYTF. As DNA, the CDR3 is TGTGCCAGCAGCTTAGATCAGGGAGGCTATGGCTACACCTTC.

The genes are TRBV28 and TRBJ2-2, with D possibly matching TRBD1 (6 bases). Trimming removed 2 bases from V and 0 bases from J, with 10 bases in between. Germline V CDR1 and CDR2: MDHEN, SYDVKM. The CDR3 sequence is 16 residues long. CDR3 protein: CASSLAGETNTGELFF. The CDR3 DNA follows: TGTGCCAGCAGTTTAGCAGGGGAGACGAACACCGGGGAGCTGTTTTTT. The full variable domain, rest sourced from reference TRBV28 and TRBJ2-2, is DVKVTQSSRYLVKRTGEKVFLECVQDMDHENMFWYRQDPGLGLRLIYFSYDVKMKEKGDIPEGYSVSREKKERFSLILESASTNQTSMYLCASSLAGETNTGELFFGEGSRLTVL.

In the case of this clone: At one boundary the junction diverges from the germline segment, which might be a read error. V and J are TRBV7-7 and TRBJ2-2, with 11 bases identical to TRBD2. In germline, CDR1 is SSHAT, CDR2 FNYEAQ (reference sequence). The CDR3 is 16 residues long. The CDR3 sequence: CASSRGTSGNTGELFF. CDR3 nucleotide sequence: TGTGCTAGCAGCCGCGGGACTAGCGGGAACACCGGGGAGCTGTTTTTT. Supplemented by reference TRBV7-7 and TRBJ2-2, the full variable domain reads GAGVSQSPRYKVTKRGQDVTLRCDPISSHATLYWYQQALGQGPEFLTYFNYEAQPDKSGLPSDRFSAERPEGSISTLTIQRTEQRDSAMYRCASSRGTSGNTGELFFGEGSRLTVL.

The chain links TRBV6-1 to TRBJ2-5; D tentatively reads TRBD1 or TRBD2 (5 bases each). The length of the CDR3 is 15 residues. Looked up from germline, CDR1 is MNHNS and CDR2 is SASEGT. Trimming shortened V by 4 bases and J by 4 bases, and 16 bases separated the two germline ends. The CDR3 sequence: CASSVSGGVGETQYF. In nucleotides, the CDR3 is TGTGCCAGCAGTGTCTCTGGGGGAGTGGGAGAGACCCAGTACTTC.

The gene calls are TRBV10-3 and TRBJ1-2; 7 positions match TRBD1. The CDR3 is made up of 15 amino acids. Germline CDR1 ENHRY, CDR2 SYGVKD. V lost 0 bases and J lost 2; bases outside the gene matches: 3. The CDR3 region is CAISESVTGNYGYTF. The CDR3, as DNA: TGTGCCATCAGTGAGTCCGTGACAGGGAACTATGGCTACACCTTC.

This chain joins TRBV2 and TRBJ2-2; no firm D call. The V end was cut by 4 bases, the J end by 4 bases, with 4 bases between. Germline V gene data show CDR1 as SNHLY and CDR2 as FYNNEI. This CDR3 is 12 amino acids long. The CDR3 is CASSVFTGELFF. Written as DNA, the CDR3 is TGTGCCAGCAGTGTTTTCACCGGGGAGCTGTTTTTT.

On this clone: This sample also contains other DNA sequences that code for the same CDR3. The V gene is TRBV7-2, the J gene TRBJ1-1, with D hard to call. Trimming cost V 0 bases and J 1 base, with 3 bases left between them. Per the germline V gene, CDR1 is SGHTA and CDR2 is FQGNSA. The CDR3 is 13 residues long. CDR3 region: CASSLAANTEAFF. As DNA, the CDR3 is TGTGCCAGCAGCTTAGCTGCGAACACTGAAGCTTTCTTT.

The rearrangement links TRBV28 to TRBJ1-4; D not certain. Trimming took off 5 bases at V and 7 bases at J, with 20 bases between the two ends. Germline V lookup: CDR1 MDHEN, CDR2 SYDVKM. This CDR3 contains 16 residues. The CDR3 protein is CASSTLHSRESEKLFF. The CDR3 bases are TGTGCCAGCAGTACCCTCCACTCCCGCGAGAGTGAAAAACTGTTTTTT.